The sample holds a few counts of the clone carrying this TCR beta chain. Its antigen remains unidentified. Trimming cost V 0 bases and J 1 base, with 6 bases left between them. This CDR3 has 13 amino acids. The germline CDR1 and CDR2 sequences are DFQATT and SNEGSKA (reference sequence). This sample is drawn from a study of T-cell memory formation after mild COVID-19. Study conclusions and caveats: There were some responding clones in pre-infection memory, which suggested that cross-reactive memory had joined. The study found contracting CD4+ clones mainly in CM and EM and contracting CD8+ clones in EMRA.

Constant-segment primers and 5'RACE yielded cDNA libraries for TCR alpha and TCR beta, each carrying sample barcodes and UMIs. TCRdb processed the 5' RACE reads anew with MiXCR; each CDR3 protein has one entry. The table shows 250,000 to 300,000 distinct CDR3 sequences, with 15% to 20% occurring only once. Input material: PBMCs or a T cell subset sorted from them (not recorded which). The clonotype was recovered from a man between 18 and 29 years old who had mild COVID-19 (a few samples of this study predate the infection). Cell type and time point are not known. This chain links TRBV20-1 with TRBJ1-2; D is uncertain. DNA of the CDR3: TGCAGTGCTAGAGAAAGGTTTAACTATGGCTACACCTTC. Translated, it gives CSARERFNYGYTF.